This T cell receptor (beta chain) is drawn from a study of metastatic and nonmetastatic thyroid tumors. Across the whole study: From malignant and benign thyroid patients, repertoires in blood and in tumor or nodule tissue were compared.

Every patient underwent thyroid surgery untreated. Germline values: CDR1 GTSNPN, CDR2 SVGIG (reference sequence). The CDR3 has 12 residues. The V and J ends lost 2 bases and 7 bases respectively, with 11 bases between them. General study results and limits: For both blood and tumor, malignant thyroid tumors reportedly showed significantly higher TCR beta diversity than benign nodules did.

Via MiXCR, TCRdb re-called the PCR reads. The sample holds 34,000 or so clones, 16% seen once. Of note for this clone: What it binds is not known.

The gene calls are TRBV30 and TRBJ1-2; maybe TRBD1 (5 bases). The sample consisted of blood. The TCR sequence derives from a female donor with papillary thyroid cancer or a benign thyroid nodule (not recorded which). Some clones in this sample may be carry-over from other donors' samples. The CDR3 reads CAWSTQGIGYTF. The CDR3 nucleotides are TGTGCCTGGAGTACCCAGGGAATTGGCTACACCTTC. Using reference TRBV30 and TRBJ1-2 for the parts outside the CDR3, the full variable domain is SQTIHQWPATLVQPVGSPLSLECTVEGTSNPNLYWYRQAAGRGLQLLFYSVGIGQISSEVPQNLSASRPQDRQFILSSKKLLLSDSGFYLCAWSTQGIGYTFGSGTRLTVV.